This T cell receptor beta chain was recorded in a study of CD8 T cells in Susac syndrome. From blood CD8+ and CD4+ T cells, TCR beta sequences were generated. TEMRA cells were FACS-enriched, with CD8+ and CD4+ T cells isolated negatively. Germline-derived CDR1 and CDR2 are SGHRS and YFSETQ. The V end lost 8 bases, the J end lost 10 bases, and 13 bases lay between the germline ends. The CDR3 runs to 11 residues. It was with random hexamers that about 0.45 to 1 ug RNA was reverse transcribed. The TCR beta CDR3 was amplified by immunoSEQ multiplex PCR across 54 Vbeta, 13 Jbeta. Each CDR3 protein gets one entry after TCRdb re-called the immunoSEQ multiplex PCR reads with MiXCR. The table records about 200,000 distinct CDR3 sequences, over 85% of them present only once.

The TCR sequence derives from a human donor in good health. This chain joins TRBV5-1 and TRBJ2-1; D gene unclear. The sequenced sample consisted of CD4+ T cells from PBMCs. The CDR3 reads CASTRAEEQFF. The CDR3 DNA sequence: TGCGCCAGTACCCGGGCAGAAGAGCAGTTCTTC.